This T cell receptor (beta chain) is from a study of immune cell composition in non-small cell lung cancer. Findings and limits, study-wide: Tumour TCR-beta clonality was not significantly tied to smoking pack-years. Shared sequences between tumour-reactive and dominant in vivo clones were not proven. Top 10 clone scores and clonality were higher in squamous than adenocarcinoma.

The CDR3 runs 15 residues. In germline, CDR1 is SGHRS, CDR2 YFSETQ. Germline trimming cut 2 bases from V and 5 bases from J; bases unmatched to any gene: 5. About this clone: Its antigen is not known.

Sequencing was performed with immunoSEQ multiplex PCR; in TCRdb, only in-frame clones are kept and a portion is missing. This table has a few thousand clones, 82% appearing once. Sequencing used lung tumor tissue. The receptor was isolated from a human donor with non-small cell lung cancer. V usage is TRBV5-1 and J usage is TRBJ2-1; 9 bases align to TRBD2. This CDR3 reads CASSLGGGAHNEQFF. The CDR3 DNA reads as TGCGCCAGCAGCTTAGGCGGGGGGGCCCACAATGAGCAGTTCTTC.